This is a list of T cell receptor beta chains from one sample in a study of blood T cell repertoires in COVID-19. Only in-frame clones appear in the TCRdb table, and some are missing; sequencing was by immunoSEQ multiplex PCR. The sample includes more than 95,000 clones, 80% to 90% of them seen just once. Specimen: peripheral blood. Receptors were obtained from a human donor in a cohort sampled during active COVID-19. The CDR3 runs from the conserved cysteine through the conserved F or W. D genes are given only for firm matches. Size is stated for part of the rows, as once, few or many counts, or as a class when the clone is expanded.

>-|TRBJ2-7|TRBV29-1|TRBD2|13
TGCAGCTATACCGGGGGGAAGGTCCTCGAGCAGTACTTC
CSYTGGKVLEQYF
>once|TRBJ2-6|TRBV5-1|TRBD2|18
TGCGCCAGCAGCTACTCACTAGCGGGAGTTCCTGGGGCCAACGTCCTGACTTTC
CASSYSLAGVPGANVLTF
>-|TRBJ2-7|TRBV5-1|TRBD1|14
TGCGCCAGCAGCCTGGGACAGGGGGCCCACGAGCAGTACTTC
CASSLGQGAHEQYF
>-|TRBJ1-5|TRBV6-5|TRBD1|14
TGTGCCAGCAGTGACTCAGGGGGGGATCAGCCCCAGCATTTT
CASSDSGGDQPQHF
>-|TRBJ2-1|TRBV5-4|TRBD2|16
TGTGCCAGCAGCTTGGGGACTAGCGGATACTACAATGAGCAGTTCTTC
CASSLGTSGYYNEQFF
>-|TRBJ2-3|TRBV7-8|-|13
TGTGCCAGCAGCCGCGGTCGGACAGATACGCAGTATTTT
CASSRGRTDTQYF
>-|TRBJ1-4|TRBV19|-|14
TGTGCCAGTAGTATCCATGACAGTTCGGAAAAACTGTTTTTT
CASSIHDSSEKLFF
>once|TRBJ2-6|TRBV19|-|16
TGTGCCAGTAGTATCTCAGGGCCGCGTGGGGCCAACGTCCTGACTTTC
CASSISGPRGANVLTF
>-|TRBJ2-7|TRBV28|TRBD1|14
TGTGCCAGCAGTGGACAGGGGGCGGCCTACGAGCAGTACTTC
CASSGQGAAYEQYF
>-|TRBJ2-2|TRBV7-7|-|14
TGTGCTAGCAGCTCAGCCATTCATACCGGGGAGCTGTTTTTT
CASSSAIHTGELFF
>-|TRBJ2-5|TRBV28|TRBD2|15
TGTGCCAGCAACCTGATAGCGGGAGTTGCTGAGACCCAGTACTTC
CASNLIAGVAETQYF
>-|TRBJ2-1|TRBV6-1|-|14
TGTGCCAGCAGTGAAGCGCTTCTCGGCAATGAGCAGTTCTTC
CASSEALLGNEQFF
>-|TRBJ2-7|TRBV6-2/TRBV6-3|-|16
TGTGCCAGCAGTTACTCTCCCACAGTGGGGGGCTACGAGCAGTACTTC
CASSYSPTVGGYEQYF
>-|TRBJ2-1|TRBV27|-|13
TGTGCCAGCAGTTTAAGCCTAGCGAATGAGCAGTTCTTC
CASSLSLANEQFF
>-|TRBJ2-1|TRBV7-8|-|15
TGTGCCAGCAGCGTAGTCCTGGGACTCTACAATGAGCAGTTCTTC
CASSVVLGLYNEQFF
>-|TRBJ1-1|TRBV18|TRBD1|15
TGTGCCAGCTCACCAGGGCAGGGGGGTAAGACTGAAGCTTTCTTT
CASSPGQGGKTEAFF
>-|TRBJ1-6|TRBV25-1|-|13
TGTGCCAGCAGTTTAGCGTCCAGTTCACCCCTCCACTTT
CASSLASSSPLHF
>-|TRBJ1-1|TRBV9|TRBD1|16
TGTGCCAGCAGCGTAGAATATGGGACAGCGAACACTGAAGCTTTCTTT
CASSVEYGTANTEAFF
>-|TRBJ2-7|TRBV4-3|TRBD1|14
TGCGCCAGCAGCCCCGGGACAGGGGCCTACGAGCAGTACTTC
CASSPGTGAYEQYF
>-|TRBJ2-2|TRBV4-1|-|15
TGCGCCAGCAGCCAAGAATTTCAGAACACCGGGGAGCTGTTTTTT
CASSQEFQNTGELFF
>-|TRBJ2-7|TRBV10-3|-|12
TGTGCCATAGGACTAACTATCTACGAGCAGTACTTC
CAIGLTIYEQYF
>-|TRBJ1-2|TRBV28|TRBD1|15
TGTGCCAGCAGTTTACGGGTGACAGGGATCCGTGGCTACACCTTC
CASSLRVTGIRGYTF
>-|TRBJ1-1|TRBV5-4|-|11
TGTGCCGGGATAGGGGGCACTGAAGCTTTCTTT
CAGIGGTEAFF
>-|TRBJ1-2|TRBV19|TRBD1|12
TGTGCCAGTAGGGGGACAGGAGGAGGCTACACCTTC
CASRGTGGGYTF
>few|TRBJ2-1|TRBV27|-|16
TGTGCCAGCAGTTTATCCAGACTAGTAACTCAATTTGAGCAGTTCTTC
CASSLSRLVTQFEQFF
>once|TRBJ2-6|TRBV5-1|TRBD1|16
TGCGCCAGCAGCGTACAGGGGCGCTCTGGGGCCAACGTCCTGACTTTC
CASSVQGRSGANVLTF
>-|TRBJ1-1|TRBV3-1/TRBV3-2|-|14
TGTGCCAGCAGCAGAACAGGGTCGGCCACTGAAGCTTTCTTT
CASSRTGSATEAFF
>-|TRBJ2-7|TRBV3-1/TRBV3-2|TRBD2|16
TGTGCCAGCAGCCAAGACGCTAGCGGGAGGCCGAGGGAGCAGTACTTC
CASSQDASGRPREQYF
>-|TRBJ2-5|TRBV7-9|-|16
TGTGCCAGCAGCTTAGAGGGCCACAGGAGAGAAGAGACCCAGTACTTC
CASSLEGHRREETQYF
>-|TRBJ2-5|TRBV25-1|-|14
TGTGCCAGCAGTGAATCCCGGGGTAGAGAGACCCAGTACTTC
CASSESRGRETQYF
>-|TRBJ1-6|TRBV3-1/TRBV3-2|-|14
TGTGCCAGCGGCCCGACGGACAGAAATTCACCCCTCCACTTT
CASGPTDRNSPLHF
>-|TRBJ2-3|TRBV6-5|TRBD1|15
TGTGCCAGCACCCACAGGGGGCAGGGCACAGATACGCAGTATTTT
CASTHRGQGTDTQYF
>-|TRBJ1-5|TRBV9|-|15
TGTGCCAGCAGCGTAGAGGGCAGGGCGAATCAGCCCCAGCATTTT
CASSVEGRANQPQHF
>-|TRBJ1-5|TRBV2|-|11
TGTGCCAGCAGTGGAGGACAGCCCCAGCATTTT
CASSGGQPQHF
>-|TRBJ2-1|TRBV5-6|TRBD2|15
TGTGCCAGCACTCCTCGGGGACTAGCCTACAATGAGCAGTTCTTC
CASTPRGLAYNEQFF
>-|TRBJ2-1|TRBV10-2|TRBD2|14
TGCGCCAGCAGAGGACTAGCGGGAGTCAATGAGCAGTTCTTC
CASRGLAGVNEQFF
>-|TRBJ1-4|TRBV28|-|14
TGTGCCAGCAGTTTGTACAGAACTAATGAAAAACTGTTTTTT
CASSLYRTNEKLFF
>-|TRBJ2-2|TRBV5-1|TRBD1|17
TGCGCCAGCAGCCTGGGGCCCGGGACAGGGGGCCTCGGGGAGCTGTTTTTT
CASSLGPGTGGLGELFF
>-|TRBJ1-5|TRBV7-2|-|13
TGTGCCAGCAGCTTCGACAGGAGGCAGCCCCAGCATTTT
CASSFDRRQPQHF
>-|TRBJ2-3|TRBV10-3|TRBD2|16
TGTGCCATCAGTGAGCGGAGCGGGAGGGCCGCAGATACGCAGTATTTT
CAISERSGRAADTQYF
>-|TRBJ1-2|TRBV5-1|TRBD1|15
TGCGCCAGCAGCTTCTCCGGGGACAGGGGGCCTGGCTACACCTTC
CASSFSGDRGPGYTF
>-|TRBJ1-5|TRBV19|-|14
TGTGCCAGTAGTATAAGGGGTGGCAATCAGCCCCAGCATTTT
CASSIRGGNQPQHF
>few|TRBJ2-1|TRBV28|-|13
TGTGCCAGCAGTCCGTCCCTGTTAAATGAGCAGTTCTTC
CASSPSLLNEQFF
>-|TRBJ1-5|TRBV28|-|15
TGTGCCAGCAGTTCGCAGGGGCCTGCCAATCAGCCCCAGCATTTT
CASSSQGPANQPQHF
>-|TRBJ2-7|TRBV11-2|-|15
TGTGCCAGCAGCATCAACTCGGGACTCCGCTACGAGCAGTACTTC
CASSINSGLRYEQYF
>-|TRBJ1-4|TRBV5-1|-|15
TGCGCCAGCAGCTTGGACCGGGGGATTGAAGAAAAACTGTTTTTT
CASSLDRGIEEKLFF
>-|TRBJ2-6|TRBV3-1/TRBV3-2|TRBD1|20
TGTGCCAGCAGCGGTTGGCCGGGGACAGGTGGCCCCTCTGGGGCCAACGTCCTGACTTTC
CASSGWPGTGGPSGANVLTF
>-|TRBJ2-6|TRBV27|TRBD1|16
TGTGCCAGCCGGTGGACAGGGGGAGCTGGGGCCAACGTCCTGACTTTC
CASRWTGGAGANVLTF
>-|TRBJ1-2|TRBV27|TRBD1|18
TGTGCCAGCACCTTTCCCCTTTCGACAGGGGGCTTAGGCTATGGCTACACCTTC
CASTFPLSTGGLGYGYTF
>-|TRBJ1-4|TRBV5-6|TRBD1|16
TGTGCCAGCAGCGCGGGCAGGACAGGGTCTGTTGAAAAACTGTTTTTT
CASSAGRTGSVEKLFF
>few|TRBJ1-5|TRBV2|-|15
TGTGCCAGCAGTGAGGCCCTGTATAGCAATCAGCCCCAGCATTTT
CASSEALYSNQPQHF
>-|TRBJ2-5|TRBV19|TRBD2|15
TGTGCCAGTAGTATATGGGAGGGTTCTACAGGGACCCAGTACTTC
CASSIWEGSTGTQYF
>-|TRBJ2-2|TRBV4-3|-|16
TGCGCCAGCAGCCAAGAGGACATCAGGGATACCGGGGAGCTGTTTTTT
CASSQEDIRDTGELFF
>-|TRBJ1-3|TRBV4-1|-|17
TGCGCCAGCAGCCAAGGGGGCGGCAGGGGCCCTGGAAACACCATATATTTT
CASSQGGGRGPGNTIYF
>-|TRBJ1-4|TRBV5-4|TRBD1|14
TGTGCCAGCAGCTTGGACAGGGGTTCCCTCGAACTGTTTTTT
CASSLDRGSLELFF
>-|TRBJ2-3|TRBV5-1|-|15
TGCGCCAGCAGCTTGGACTTTGGTGGCACAGATACGCAGTATTTT
CASSLDFGGTDTQYF
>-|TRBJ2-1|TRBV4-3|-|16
TGCGCCAGCAGCCAAGATAGGGCAGGGGCCAGGAATGAGCAGTTCTTC
CASSQDRAGARNEQFF